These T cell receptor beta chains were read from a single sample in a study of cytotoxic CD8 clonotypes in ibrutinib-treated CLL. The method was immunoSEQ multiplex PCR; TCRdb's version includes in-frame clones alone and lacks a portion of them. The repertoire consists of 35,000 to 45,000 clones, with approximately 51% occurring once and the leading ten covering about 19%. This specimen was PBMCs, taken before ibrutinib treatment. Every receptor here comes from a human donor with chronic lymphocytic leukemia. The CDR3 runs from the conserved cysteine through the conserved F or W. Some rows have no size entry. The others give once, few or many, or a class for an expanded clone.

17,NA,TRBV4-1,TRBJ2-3,CASSQAPNRQITDTQYF
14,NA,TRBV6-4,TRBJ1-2,CASSEGREGYGYTF
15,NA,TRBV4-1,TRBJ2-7,CASSQVSTVSYEQYF
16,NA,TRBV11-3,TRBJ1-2,CASSLEGGDFNYGYTF
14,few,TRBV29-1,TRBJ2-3,CSVGQGEPTDTQYF
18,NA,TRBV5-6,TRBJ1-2,CASSLGRDRGVPLYGYTF
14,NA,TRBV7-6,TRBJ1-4,CASSPMGSGEKLFF
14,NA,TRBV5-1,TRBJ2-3,CASSLVLADSTQYF
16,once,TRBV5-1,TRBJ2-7,CASSDKRWAKGDEQYF
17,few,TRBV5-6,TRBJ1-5,CASSLWGAELSNQPQHF
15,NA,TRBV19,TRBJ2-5,CASTQGQTPQETQYF
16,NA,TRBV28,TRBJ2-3,CASSSPQGIGTDTQYF
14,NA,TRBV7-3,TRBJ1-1,CASSNGPVNTEAFF
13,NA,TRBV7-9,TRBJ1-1,CASRPRKGTEAFF
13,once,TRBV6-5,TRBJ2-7,CASSPAGTYEQYF
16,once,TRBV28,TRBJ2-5,CASSLRGTSGAGTQYF
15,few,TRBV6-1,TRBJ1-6,CASSELQGNNSPLHF
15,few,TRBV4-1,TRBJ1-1,CASSQADRLNTEAFF
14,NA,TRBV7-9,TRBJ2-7,CASSVGVGGDEQYF
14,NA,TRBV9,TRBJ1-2,CASSEAKGLVGYTF
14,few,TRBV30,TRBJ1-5,CAWSPGQGFQPQHF
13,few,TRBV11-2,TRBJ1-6,CASSPGTAEPLHF
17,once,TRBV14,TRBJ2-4,CASSQGGLAGAKNIQYF
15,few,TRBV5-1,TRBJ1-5,CASSLEGGPDQPQHF
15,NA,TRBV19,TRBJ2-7,CASSIGQDTSYEQYF
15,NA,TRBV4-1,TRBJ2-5,CASSQGWINQETQYF
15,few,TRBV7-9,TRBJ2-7,CASSPGAGNSYEQYF
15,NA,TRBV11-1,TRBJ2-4,CASSKQGKTGNIQYF
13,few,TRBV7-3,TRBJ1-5,CASSLKVGQPQHF
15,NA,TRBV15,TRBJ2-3,CATSRGPQGTDTQYF
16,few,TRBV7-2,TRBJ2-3,CASSLWGGQGTDTQYF
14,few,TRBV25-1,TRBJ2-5,CASSERGHQETQYF
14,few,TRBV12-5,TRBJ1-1,CASGRQGDGTEAFF
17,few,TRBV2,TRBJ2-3,CASTMTSGGAGSYTQYF
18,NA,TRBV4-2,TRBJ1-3,CASSQDPAGRDSGNTIYF
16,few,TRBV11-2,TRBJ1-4,CASSLQLARGHGKLFF
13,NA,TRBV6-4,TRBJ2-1,CASSELAGGEQFF
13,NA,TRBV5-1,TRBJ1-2,CASSYDRDYGYTF
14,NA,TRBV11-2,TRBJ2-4,CASSFWDYGNIQYF
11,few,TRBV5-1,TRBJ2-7,CASSLDYEQYF
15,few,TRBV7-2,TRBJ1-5,CASSFPGQGDQPQHF
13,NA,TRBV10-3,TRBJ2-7,CASSYLGPYEQYF
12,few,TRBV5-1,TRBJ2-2,CASSQDSGELFF
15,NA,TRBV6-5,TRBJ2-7,CASSYFGRASYEQYF
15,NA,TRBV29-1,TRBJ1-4,CSVVGTESTNEKLFF
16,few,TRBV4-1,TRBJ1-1,CASSLSMGTGGTEAFF
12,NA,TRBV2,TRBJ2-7,CASETGLGEQYF
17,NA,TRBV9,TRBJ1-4,CASSARGSRGVDEKLFF
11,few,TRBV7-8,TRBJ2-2,CASSDTGELFF
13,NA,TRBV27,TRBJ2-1,CASSLGGQSWQFF
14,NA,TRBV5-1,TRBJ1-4,CASSLGGPNEKLFF
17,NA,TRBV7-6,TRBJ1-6,CASSHSALSGLRTPLHF